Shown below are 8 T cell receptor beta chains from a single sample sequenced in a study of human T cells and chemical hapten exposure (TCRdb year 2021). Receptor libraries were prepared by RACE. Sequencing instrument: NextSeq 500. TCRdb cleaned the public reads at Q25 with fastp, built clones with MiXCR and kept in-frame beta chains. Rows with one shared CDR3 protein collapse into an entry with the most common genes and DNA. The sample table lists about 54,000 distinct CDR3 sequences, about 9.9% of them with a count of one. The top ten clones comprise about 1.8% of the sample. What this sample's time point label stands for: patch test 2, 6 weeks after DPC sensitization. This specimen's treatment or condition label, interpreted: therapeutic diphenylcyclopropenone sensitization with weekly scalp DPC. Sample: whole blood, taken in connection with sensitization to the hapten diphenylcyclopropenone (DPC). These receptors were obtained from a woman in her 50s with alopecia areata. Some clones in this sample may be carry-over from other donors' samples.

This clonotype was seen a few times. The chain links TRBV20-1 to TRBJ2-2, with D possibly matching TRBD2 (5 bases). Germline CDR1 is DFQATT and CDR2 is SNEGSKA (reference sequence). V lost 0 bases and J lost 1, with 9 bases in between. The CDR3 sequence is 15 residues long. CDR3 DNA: TGCAGTGCTAGAGATGCGGGCAGGAACACCGGGGAGCTGTTTTTT. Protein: CSARDAGRNTGELFF.

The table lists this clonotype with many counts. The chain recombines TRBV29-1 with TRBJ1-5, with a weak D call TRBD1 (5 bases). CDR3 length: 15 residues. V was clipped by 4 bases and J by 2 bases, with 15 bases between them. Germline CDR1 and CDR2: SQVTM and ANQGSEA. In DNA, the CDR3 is TGCAGCGTTGCTCTGGCCCCGGGGGGCAATCAGCCCCAGCATTTT. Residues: CSVALAPGGNQPQHF.

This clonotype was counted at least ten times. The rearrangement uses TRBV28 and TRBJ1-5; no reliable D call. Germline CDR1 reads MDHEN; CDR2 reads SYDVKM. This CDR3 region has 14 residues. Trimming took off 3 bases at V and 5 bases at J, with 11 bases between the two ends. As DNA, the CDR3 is TGTGCCAGCAGTTTTAGCCCGGATTATCAGCCCCAGCATTTT. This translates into CASSFSPDYQPQHF.

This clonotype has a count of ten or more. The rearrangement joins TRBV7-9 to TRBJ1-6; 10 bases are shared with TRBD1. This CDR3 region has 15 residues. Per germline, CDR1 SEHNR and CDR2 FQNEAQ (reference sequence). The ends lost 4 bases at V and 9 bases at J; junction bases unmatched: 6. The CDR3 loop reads CASSSAGTGASPLHF. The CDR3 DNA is TGTGCCAGCAGCTCCGCCGGGACAGGGGCTTCACCCCTCCACTTT. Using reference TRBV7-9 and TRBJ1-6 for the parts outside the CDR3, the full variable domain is DTGVSQNPRHKITKRGQNVTFRCDPISEHNRLYWYRQTLGQGPEFLTYFQNEAQLEKSRLLSDRFSAERPKGSFSTLEIQRTEQGDSAMYLCASSSAGTGASPLHFGNGTRLTVT.

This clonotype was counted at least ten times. CDR3 in amino acids: CASSQVQDRPYGYTF. The DNA of the CDR3 is TGCGCCAGCAGCCAAGTCCAGGACAGGCCCTATGGCTACACCTTC. The chain recombines TRBV4-1 with TRBJ1-2, with 7 bases matching TRBD1. The CDR3 loop spans 15 amino acids. Germline V gene lookup returns CDR1 MGHRA and CDR2 YSYEKL. The V segment lost 1 base and the J segment 4 bases; nucleotides outside the gene matches: 6.

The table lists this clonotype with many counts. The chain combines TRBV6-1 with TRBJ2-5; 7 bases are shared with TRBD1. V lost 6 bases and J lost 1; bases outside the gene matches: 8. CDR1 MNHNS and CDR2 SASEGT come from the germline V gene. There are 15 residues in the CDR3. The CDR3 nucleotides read TGTGCCAGCAGCCGACCGGGACAGAGCCAAGAGACCCAGTACTTC. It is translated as CASSRPGQSQETQYF.

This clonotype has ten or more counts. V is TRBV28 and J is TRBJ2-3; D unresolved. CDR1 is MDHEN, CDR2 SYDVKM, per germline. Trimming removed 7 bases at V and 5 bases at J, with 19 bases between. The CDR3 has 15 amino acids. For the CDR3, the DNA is TGTGCCAGCAATCGTAGGGCTTCCGCCCAAGATACGCAGTATTTT. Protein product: CASNRRASAQDTQYF.

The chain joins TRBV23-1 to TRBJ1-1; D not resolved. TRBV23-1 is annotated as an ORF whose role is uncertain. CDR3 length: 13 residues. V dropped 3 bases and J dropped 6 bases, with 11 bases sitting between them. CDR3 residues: CASSQSEKAEAFF. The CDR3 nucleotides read TGCGCCAGCAGTCAGTCAGAGAAGGCTGAAGCTTTCTTT.